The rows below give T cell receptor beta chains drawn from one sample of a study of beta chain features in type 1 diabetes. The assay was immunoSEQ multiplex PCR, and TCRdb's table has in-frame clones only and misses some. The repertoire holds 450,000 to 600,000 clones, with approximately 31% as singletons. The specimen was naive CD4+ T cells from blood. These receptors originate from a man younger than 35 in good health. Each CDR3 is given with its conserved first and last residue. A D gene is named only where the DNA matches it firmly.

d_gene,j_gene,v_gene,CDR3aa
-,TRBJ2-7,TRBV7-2,CASSLDGRLEQYF
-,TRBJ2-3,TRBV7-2,CASSFGYTDTQYF
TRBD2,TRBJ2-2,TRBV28,CASSLAGGPGGELFF
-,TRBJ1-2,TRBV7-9,CASSTTETYGYTF
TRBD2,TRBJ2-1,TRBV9,CASSVEVAGDYNEQFF
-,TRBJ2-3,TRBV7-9,CASSSFTDTQYF
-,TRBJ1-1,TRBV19,CASRIGTTEAFF
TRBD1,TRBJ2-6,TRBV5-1,CASSAGTGAPGANVLTF
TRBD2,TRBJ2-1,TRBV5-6,CASSPLAGRSYNEQFF
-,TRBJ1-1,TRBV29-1,CSGSDTGETEAFF
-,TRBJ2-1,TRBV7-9,CASSLVGLPRDEQFF
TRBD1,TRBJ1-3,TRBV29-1,CSVGGQGRDTIYF
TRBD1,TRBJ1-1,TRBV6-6,CASSTGATEAFF
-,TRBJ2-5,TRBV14,CASSLLGSETQYF
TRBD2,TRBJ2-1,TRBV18,CASSPGTSGRAERYNEQFF
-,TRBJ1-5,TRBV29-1,CSVVRRAVRPQHF
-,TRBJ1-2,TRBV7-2,CASSSPGGQPYTF
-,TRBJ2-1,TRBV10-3,CAISWSTDADEQFF
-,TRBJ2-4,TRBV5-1,CASSDDRRSPIQYF
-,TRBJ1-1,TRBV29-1,CSLTTGGMNTEAFF
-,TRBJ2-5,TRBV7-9,CASSLMGPQETQYF
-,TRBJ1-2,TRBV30,CAWREGRRYGYTF
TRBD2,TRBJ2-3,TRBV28,CASSFSGSTDTQYF
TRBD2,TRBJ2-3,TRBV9,CASSVTLAGGADTQYF
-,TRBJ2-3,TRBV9,CASSGSTDTQYF
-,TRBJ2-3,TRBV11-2,CASSQRQYTDTQYF
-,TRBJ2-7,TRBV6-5,CASSYIGAQYYEQYF
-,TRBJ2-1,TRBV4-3,CASSQDVATGNEQFF
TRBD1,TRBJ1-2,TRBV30,CAWSTTGRAYGYTF
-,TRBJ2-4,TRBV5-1,CASRGVETSNIQYF
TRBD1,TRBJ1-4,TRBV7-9,CASSQGTARNEKLFF
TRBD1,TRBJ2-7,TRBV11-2,CASSRSGTANYEQYF
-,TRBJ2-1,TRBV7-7,CASSSLNRGGDEQFF
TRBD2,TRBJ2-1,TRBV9,CASSVATSGYNEQFF
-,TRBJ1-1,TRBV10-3,CAISTQQGNTEAFF
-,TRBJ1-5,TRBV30,CAWSHGGAGQPQHF
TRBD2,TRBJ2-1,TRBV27,CASSFGLAAYNEQFF
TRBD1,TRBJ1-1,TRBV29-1,CSAAREGATEAFF
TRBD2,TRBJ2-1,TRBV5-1,CASSPRQGLAGSSYNEQFF
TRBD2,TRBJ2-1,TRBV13,CASSALTSGSYNEQFF
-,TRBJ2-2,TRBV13,CASSVSRTAFDTGELFF
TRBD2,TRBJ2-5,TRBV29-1,CSVGLAGRYSETQYF
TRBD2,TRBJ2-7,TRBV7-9,CASSPGTSGSHEQYF
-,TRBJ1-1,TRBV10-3,CAISEWATGRNEAFF
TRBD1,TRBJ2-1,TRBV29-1,CSRWTGRDEQFF
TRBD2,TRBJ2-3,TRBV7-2,CASSLVAAGGVTDTQYF
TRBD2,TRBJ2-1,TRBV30,CAWSKGLAGGHSYNEQFF
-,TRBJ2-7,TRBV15,CATSSVTRVPYEQYF
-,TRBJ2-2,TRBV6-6,CASNLSGGDGELFF
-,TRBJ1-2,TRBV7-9,CASSPFMGDGYTF
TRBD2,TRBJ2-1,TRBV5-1,CASSLPAGVGNEQFF
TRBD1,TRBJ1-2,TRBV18,CASSPDRGYGYTF
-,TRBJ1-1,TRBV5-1,CASSLVGGVEAFF
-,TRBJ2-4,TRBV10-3,CAISESTRGAIQYF
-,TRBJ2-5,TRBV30,CAWSGRAPGIGETQYF
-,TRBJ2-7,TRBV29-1,CSVEDRGGYEQYF
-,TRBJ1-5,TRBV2,CATSSGDLSNQPQHF
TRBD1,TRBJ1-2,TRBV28,CASSLWGQAKNYGYTF
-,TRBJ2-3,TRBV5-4,CASSLRQTSSTDTQYF
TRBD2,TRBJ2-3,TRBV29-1,CSVGAGGPTDTQYF